This T cell receptor (beta chain) was sequenced during a study of T-cell reconstitution after alpha-beta-depleted transplantation in children. Molecular barcoding with unique molecular identifiers was used for the TCRbeta library. TCRdb fed the PCR reads into MiXCR, producing one record per CDR3 protein. The data show some 840,000 distinct CDR3 sequences, 15% to 20% seen once. This CDR3 is 15 amino acids long. Germline CDR1 reads SGHVS; CDR2 reads FQNEAQ. V lost 5 bases, J lost 0 bases, and 6 bases stayed unmatched. The sequence derives from a male patient younger than 18 who had a stem cell transplant for acute lymphoblastic leukemia, so the T cells may come from the graft donor. The input for sequencing was PBMCs, mostly from graft donor cells, taken 360 days after TCRalphabeta/CD19-depleted stem cell transplant. The V gene is TRBV7-8, the J gene TRBJ1-1; 7 positions match TRBD1. DNA of the CDR3: TGTGCCAGCAGCACCCGGACAGGATTGAACACTGAAGCTTTCTTT. It is translated as CASSTRTGLNTEAFF.